The rows below give T cell receptor beta chains drawn from one sample of a study of OX40 agonist ivuxolimab in advanced cancers. Some clones are missing from TCRdb's copy, which holds only in-frame ones; the method was immunoSEQ multiplex PCR. Here the sample spans more than 95,000 clones, around 90% being singletons. This material consisted of CD4+ or CD8+ T cells sorted from blood, taken in a trial of the OX40 agonist ivuxolimab. The receptor set was obtained from an adult with an advanced solid tumor such as melanoma, head and neck, liver or kidney cancer. The CDR3 runs from the conserved cysteine through the conserved F or W. The D gene is left open where the match is weak. Only part of the rows carry a size: once, few, many, or a class if the clone is expanded.

CDR3nt | CDR3aa | d_gene | j_gene | v_gene | abundance
TGTGCCAGCAGCTTAACAGGGACTGGGGCCAACGTCCTGACTTTC | CASSLTGTGANVLTF | - | TRBJ2-6 | TRBV7-9 | -
TGTGCCAGCAGCTTAGTTCCTCAGGGCTACGAGCAGTACTTC | CASSLVPQGYEQYF | - | TRBJ2-7 | TRBV11-2 | -
TGCGCCAGCAGCTTCGTCGGAGGGAACACCGGGGAGCTGTTTTTT | CASSFVGGNTGELFF | - | TRBJ2-2 | TRBV5-1 | -
TGCGCCAGCAGCTTGGTGGCTAGCGCTAGCACAGATACGCAGTATTTT | CASSLVASASTDTQYF | - | TRBJ2-3 | TRBV5-1 | -
TGTGCCAGCAGCTTTGGGGCCAAGGGGGCCAACGTCCTGACTTTC | CASSFGAKGANVLTF | - | TRBJ2-6 | TRBV7-6 | -
TGTGCCAGCAGCTTAGGACGCGGGAGGGCTGGGGCCAACGTCCTGACTTTC | CASSLGRGRAGANVLTF | TRBD2 | TRBJ2-6 | TRBV11-2 | -
TGTGCCAGCAGTGCGAATTCGGGACAGGGGTCCTACAATGAGCAGTTCTTC | CASSANSGQGSYNEQFF | TRBD1 | TRBJ2-1 | TRBV6-1 | few
TGTGCCAGCAGCGCAACTAACCTGGGGCCCCCGCGTAATCAGCCCCAGCATTTT | CASSATNLGPPRNQPQHF | - | TRBJ1-5 | TRBV28 | -
TGTGCCACCCGCGGGGGACAGGGCGCCTACAATGAGCAGTTCTTC | CATRGGQGAYNEQFF | TRBD1 | TRBJ2-1 | TRBV6-6 | once
TGTGCCAGCAGCATCCTGGACAGGAGCTCCTACGAGCAGTACTTC | CASSILDRSSYEQYF | TRBD1 | TRBJ2-7 | TRBV5-6 | -
TGTGCCAGCAACCTGATCTTTGCTGGGGAGACCCAGTACTTC | CASNLIFAGETQYF | - | TRBJ2-5 | TRBV6-1 | -
TGCGCCAGCAGCCAAGATGGAGACAGGTGGGGGTCCTACAATGAGCAGTTCTTC | CASSQDGDRWGSYNEQFF | - | TRBJ2-1 | TRBV4-1 | -
TGTGCCAGCAGTCCTCCCACAGGGGGAGGTTCACCCCTCCACTTT | CASSPPTGGGSPLHF | TRBD1 | TRBJ1-6 | TRBV28 | -
TGTGCCAGCACCCACTGGTCACCGGACAGGGGAAACACCATATATTTT | CASTHWSPDRGNTIYF | TRBD1 | TRBJ1-3 | TRBV6-6 | -
TGTGCCAGCAGCCGTAGTAGAAATCAGCCCCAGCATTTT | CASSRSRNQPQHF | - | TRBJ1-5 | TRBV7-3 | -
TGCGCCAGCAGCTTGGACAGAGATAATTCACCCCTCCACTTT | CASSLDRDNSPLHF | - | TRBJ1-6 | TRBV5-1 | -
TGCAGTGCTACAGGGGCAAATGGCTACACCTTC | CSATGANGYTF | - | TRBJ1-2 | TRBV20-1 | -
TGTGCCAGTAGTGCGGGGACAGGGAGTGATGAAGCTTTCTTT | CASSAGTGSDEAFF | TRBD1 | TRBJ1-1 | TRBV19 | -
TGTGCCAGCAGCCAAGTTGGGACAACTAATGAAAAACTGTTTTTT | CASSQVGTTNEKLFF | - | TRBJ1-4 | TRBV4-2 | -
TGTGCCAGTACAGGCGGGCGGAGCACTGAAGCTTTCTTT | CASTGGRSTEAFF | - | TRBJ1-1 | TRBV19 | -
TGTGCCAGCAGCTTATTGGGGGGGAGCACGAACACCGGGGAGCTGTTTTTT | CASSLLGGSTNTGELFF | TRBD2 | TRBJ2-2 | TRBV7-2 | once
TGTGCCAGCAGCACCCAGACTCACAATGAGCAGTTCTTC | CASSTQTHNEQFF | - | TRBJ2-1 | TRBV9 | -
TGTGCCAGCAGTGTACAGGGAATGGGTGGCTACACCTTC | CASSVQGMGGYTF | - | TRBJ1-2 | TRBV2 | -
TGTGCCAGCAGCTCGAGGGGGGGACAGATCCAGCATTTT | CASSSRGGQIQHF | TRBD1 | TRBJ1-5 | TRBV7-2 | -
TGTGCCAGCAACATGGACAGGGGGTATGGGCAGTACTTC | CASNMDRGYGQYF | TRBD1 | TRBJ2-7 | TRBV7-2 | -
TGTGCCAGCAGCGTAGTGGCAAGCGGGAGTAGTGACAATGAGCAGTTCTTC | CASSVVASGSSDNEQFF | TRBD2 | TRBJ2-1 | TRBV9 | -
TGTGCCAGCAGCTTTCAGGGTGGCGATGAAAAACTGTTTTTT | CASSFQGGDEKLFF | - | TRBJ1-4 | TRBV11-3 | -
TGTGCCAGCACCCCCGGGGGGGAGCAGTACTTC | CASTPGGEQYF | TRBD2 | TRBJ2-7 | TRBV25-1 | -
TGTGCCAGCAGTGCGACAGGGAGAGGCTATGGCTACACCTTC | CASSATGRGYGYTF | TRBD1 | TRBJ1-2 | TRBV6-6 | -
TGTGCCAGCAGCCTACGACAGGGGGCATACAATGAGCAGTTCTTC | CASSLRQGAYNEQFF | TRBD1 | TRBJ2-1 | TRBV27 | -
TGTGCCAGCAGCCAAGGGCTAGCGGGCTTCAATGAGCAGTTCTTC | CASSQGLAGFNEQFF | TRBD2 | TRBJ2-1 | TRBV14 | -
TGTGCCAGCAGGAAGGGGTTGTACCAAGAGACCCAGTACTTC | CASRKGLYQETQYF | - | TRBJ2-5 | TRBV28 | -
TGTGCCAGCAGCTCTGGGACTTTGCTTGCGGAAAAACTGTTTTTT | CASSSGTLLAEKLFF | - | TRBJ1-4 | TRBV5-6 | -